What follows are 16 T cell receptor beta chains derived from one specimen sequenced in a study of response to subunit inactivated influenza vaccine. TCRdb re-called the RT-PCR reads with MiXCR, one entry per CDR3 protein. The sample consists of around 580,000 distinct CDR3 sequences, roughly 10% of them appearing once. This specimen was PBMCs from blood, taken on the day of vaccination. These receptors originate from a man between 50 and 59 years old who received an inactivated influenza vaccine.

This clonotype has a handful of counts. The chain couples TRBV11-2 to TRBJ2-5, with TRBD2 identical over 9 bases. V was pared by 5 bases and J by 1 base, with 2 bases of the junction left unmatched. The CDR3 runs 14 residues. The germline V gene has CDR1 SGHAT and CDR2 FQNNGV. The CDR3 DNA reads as TGTGCCAGCAGCGAGCGGGAGGCCCAAGAGACCCAGTACTTC. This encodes CASSEREAQETQYF.

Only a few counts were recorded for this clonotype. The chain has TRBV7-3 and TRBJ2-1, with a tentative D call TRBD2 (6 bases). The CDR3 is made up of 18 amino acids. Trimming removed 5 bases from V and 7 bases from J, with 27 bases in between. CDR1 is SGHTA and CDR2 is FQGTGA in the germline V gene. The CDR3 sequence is CASSLYVTGALSTNEQFF. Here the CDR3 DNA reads TGTGCCAGCAGCCTATACGTAACGGGAGCCCTTAGTACAAATGAGCAGTTCTTC.

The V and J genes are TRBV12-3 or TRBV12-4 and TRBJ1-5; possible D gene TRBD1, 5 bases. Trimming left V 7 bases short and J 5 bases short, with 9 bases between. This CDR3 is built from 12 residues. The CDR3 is CASTQGDQPQHF. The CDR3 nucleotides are TGTGCCAGCACACAAGGGGATCAGCCCCAGCATTTT.

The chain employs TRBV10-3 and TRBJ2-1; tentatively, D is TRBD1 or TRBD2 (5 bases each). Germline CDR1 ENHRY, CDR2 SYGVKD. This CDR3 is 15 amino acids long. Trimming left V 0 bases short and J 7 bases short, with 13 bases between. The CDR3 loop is CAISESGPEVNEQFF. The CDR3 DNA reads TGTGCCATCAGTGAGTCGGGACCCGAAGTAAATGAGCAGTTCTTC.

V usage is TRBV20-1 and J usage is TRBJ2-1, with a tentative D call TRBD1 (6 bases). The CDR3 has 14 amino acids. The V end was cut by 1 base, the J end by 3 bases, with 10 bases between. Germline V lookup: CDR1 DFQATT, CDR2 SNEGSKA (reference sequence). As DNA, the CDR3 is TGCAGTGCTAGAGCCCCAGGGGTCTACAATGAGCAGTTCTTC. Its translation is CSARAPGVYNEQFF.

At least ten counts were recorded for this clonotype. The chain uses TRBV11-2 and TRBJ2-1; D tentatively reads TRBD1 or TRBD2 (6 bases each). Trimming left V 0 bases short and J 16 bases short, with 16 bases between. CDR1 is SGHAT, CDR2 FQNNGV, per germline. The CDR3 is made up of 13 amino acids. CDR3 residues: CASSLDRRGGGFF. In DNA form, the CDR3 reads TGTGCCAGCAGCTTAGATCGGCGCGGAGGGGGATTCTTC.

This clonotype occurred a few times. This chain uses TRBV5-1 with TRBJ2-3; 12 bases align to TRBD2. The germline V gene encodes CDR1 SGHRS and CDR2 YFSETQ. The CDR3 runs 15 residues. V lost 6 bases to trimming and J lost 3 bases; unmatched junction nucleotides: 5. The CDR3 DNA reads TGCGCCAGCACCGGGACTAGCGGGCTTACAGATACGCAGTATTTT. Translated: CASTGTSGLTDTQYF.

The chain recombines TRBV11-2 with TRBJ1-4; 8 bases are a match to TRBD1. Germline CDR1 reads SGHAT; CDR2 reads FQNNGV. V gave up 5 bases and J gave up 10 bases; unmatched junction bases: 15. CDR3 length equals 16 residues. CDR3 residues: CASSPVRGQGLRKLFF. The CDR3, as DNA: TGTGCCAGCAGCCCGGTTCGAGGACAGGGACTCCGAAAACTGTTTTTT.

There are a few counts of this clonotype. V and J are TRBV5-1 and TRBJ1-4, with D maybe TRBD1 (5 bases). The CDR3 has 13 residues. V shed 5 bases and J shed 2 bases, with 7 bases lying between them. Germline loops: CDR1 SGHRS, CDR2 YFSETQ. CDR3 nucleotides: TGCGCCAGCAGGGGGGGGACTAATGAAAAACTGTTTTTT. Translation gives CASRGGTNEKLFF.

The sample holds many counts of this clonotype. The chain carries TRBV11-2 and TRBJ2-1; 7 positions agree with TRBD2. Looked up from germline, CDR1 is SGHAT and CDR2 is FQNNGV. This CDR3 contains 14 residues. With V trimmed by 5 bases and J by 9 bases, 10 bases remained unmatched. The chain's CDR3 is CASSPLGEGLEQFF. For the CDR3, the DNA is TGTGCCAGCAGCCCGCTGGGGGAGGGTCTTGAGCAGTTCTTC.

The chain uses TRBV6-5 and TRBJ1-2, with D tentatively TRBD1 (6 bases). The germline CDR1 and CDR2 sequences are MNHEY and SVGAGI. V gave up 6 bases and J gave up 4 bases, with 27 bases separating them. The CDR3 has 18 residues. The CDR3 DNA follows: TGTGCCAGCAGATTAACAGGGAAAGGAGACGGGCGAGTCTATGGCTACACCTTC. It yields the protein CASRLTGKGDGRVYGYTF.

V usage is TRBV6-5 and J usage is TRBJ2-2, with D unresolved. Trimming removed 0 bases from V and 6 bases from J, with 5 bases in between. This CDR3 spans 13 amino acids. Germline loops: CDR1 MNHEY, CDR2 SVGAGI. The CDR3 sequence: CASSYSIAGELFF. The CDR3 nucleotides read TGTGCCAGCAGTTACTCGATCGCCGGGGAGCTGTTTTTT.

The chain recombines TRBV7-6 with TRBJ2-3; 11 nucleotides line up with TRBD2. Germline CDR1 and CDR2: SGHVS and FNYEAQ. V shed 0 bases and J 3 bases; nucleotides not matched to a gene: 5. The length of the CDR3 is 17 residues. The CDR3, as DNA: TGTGCCAGCAGCTTAGCGGTCGGGACTAGCGGAACAGATACGCAGTATTTT. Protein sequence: CASSLAVGTSGTDTQYF.

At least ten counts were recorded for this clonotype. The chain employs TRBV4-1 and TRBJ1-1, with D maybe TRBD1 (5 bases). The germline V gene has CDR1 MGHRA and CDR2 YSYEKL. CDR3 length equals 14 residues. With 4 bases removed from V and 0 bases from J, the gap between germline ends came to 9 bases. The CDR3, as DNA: TGCGCCAGCAGCCGGGTAGGGGTGAACACTGAAGCTTTCTTT. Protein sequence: CASSRVGVNTEAFF.

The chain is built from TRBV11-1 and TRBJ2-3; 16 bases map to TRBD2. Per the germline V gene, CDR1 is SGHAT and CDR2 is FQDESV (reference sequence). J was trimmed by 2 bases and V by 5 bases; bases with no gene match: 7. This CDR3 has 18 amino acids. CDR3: CASSVGLAGGINTDTQYF. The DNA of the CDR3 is TGTGCCAGCAGCGTGGGACTAGCGGGGGGGATCAACACAGATACGCAGTATTTT.

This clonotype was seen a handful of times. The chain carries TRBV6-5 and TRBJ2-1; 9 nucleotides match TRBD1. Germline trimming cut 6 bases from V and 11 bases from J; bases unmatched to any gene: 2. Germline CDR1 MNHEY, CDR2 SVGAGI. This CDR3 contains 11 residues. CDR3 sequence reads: CASRYRGQQFF. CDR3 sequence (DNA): TGTGCCAGCAGGTACAGGGGGCAGCAGTTCTTC.